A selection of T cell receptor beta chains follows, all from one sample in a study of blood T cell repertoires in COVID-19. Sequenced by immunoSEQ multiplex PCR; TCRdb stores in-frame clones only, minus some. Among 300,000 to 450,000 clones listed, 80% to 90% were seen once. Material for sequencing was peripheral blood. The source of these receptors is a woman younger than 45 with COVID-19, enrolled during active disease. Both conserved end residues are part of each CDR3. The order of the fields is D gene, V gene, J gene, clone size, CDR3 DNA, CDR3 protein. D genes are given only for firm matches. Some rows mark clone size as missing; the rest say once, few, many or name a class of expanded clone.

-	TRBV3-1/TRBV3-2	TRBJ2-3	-	TGTGCCAGCAGCCACGGCACAGATACGCAGTATTTT	CASSHGTDTQYF
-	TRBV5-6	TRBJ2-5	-	TGTGCCAGCAGCCAAGACCCAGCGAGAAAGACCCAGTACTTC	CASSQDPARKTQYF
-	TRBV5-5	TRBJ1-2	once	TGTGCCAGCAGCTTGGAACTGGGCAGCAACTATGGCTACACCTTC	CASSLELGSNYGYTF
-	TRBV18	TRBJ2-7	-	TGTGCCAGCTCACCCCTACCGGCGACAAGCTCCTACGAGCAGTACTTC	CASSPLPATSSYEQYF
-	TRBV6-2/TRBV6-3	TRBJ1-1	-	TGTGCCAGCAGTTACCTAGAGCACACTGAAGCTTTCTTT	CASSYLEHTEAFF
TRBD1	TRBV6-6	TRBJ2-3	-	TGTGCCAGCAGTGTCCAAGACAGGGGGACAGATACGCAGTATTTT	CASSVQDRGTDTQYF
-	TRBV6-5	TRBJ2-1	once	TGTGCCAGCAGTTACTCAGGCGGGGAGCAGTTCTTC	CASSYSGGEQFF
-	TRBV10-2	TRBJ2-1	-	TGCGCCAGCTATACCGTAGCCCTGAGCTCCTACAATGAGCAGTTCTTC	CASYTVALSSYNEQFF
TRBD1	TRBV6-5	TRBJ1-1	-	TGTGCCAGCAGTTACAGAGACAGGGGAATAGCTTTCTTT	CASSYRDRGIAFF
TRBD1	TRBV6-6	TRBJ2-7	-	TGTGCCAGCAGCTGGGGGACAGGGGATGAGCAGTACTTC	CASSWGTGDEQYF
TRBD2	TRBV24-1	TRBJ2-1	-	TGTGCCACCAGTGACGGACTAGACAATGAGCAGTTCTTC	CATSDGLDNEQFF
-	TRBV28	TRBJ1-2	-	TGTGCCAGCAGTTCAAGGACAAACTTCGGCTACACCTTC	CASSSRTNFGYTF
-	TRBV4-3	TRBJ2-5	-	TGCGCCAGCAGCCAAGCATTGCAGGGGGGAGGCCAAGAGACCCAGTACTTC	CASSQALQGGGQETQYF
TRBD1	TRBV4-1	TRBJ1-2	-	TGCGCCAGCAGCCAAGAGAGGGCAGGGGGCGACTATGGCTACACCTTC	CASSQERAGGDYGYTF
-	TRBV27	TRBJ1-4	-	TGTGCCAGCAGGCTCGGGGCTAATGAAAAACTGTTTTTT	CASRLGANEKLFF
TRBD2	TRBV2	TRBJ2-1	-	TGTGCCAGCAGTTTAGCGGGAGGAGGGTACAATGAGCAGTTCTTC	CASSLAGGGYNEQFF
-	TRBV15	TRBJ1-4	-	TGTGCCACCAGCAGAGATCTCTTCAATGAAAAACTGTTTTTT	CATSRDLFNEKLFF
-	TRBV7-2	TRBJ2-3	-	TGTGCCAGCAGCCCGAATGGGGCTAGGGGCACAGATACGCAGTATTTT	CASSPNGARGTDTQYF
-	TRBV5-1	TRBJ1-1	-	TGCGCCAGCAGCACGTATCGGGAAGCTTTCTTT	CASSTYREAFF
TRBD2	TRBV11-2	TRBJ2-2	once	TGTGCCAGCAGGGTTAGCGGGAGGGACACCGGGGAGCTGTTTTTT	CASRVSGRDTGELFF
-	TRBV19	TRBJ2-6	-	TGTGCCAGTAGTATTGGTCAGTCTGGGGCCAACGTCCTGACTTTC	CASSIGQSGANVLTF
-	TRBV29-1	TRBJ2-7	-	TGCAGCGTTGGCAGTCGCGAGCAGTACTTC	CSVGSREQYF
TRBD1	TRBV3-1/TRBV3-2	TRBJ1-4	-	TGTGCCAGCAGCCGCGCGGACAGGGTGAGGGAAAAACTGTTTTTT	CASSRADRVREKLFF
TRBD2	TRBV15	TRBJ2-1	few	TGTGCCACCAGCCCGACCGGGACTAGGGCTCGGGGTGAGCAGTTCTTC	CATSPTGTRARGEQFF
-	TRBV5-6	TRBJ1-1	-	TGTGCCAGCACTCCCGGGGGGCGGGGGCCGCCCGAAGCTTTCTTT	CASTPGGRGPPEAFF
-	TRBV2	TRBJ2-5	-	TGTGCCAGCACCGGCTTTGGGGCGCAGGGCGAGACCCAGTACTTC	CASTGFGAQGETQYF
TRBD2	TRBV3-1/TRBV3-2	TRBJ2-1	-	TGTGCCAGCAGCCAAGATTTAAAAAGCGGGGTCTACAATGAGCAGTTCTTC	CASSQDLKSGVYNEQFF
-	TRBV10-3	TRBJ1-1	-	TGTGCCATCAGTGACGGAGGCACTGAAGCTTTCTTT	CAISDGGTEAFF
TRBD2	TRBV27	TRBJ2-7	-	TGTGCCAGCAGGCTTCGGGGAGGGTCCGAGCAGTACTTC	CASRLRGGSEQYF
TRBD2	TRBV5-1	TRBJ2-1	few	TGCGCCAGCAGCTTGGGCCTTAGCGGGGTTTACAATGAGCAGTTCTTC	CASSLGLSGVYNEQFF
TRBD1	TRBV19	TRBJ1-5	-	TGTGCCAGTAGTCAAACCAAGGTCCGGGACAGGGGGTACCGGTTAACCCAGCATTTT	CASSQTKVRDRGYRLTQHF
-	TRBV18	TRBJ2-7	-	TGTGCCAGCTCACCACAGACAGGCCTCGATGGTATCCACGAGCAGTACTTC	CASSPQTGLDGIHEQYF
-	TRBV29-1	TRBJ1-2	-	TGCAGCGTTAAGGCGGCGAGAGGCTACACCTTC	CSVKAARGYTF
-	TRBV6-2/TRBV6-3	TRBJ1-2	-	TGTGCCAGCAGCCCACAGGGCGGAGGCGGCTACACCTTC	CASSPQGGGGYTF
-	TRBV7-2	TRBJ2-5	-	TGTGCCAGCAGCCTAGGCCACAGCCAAGAGACCCAGTACTTC	CASSLGHSQETQYF
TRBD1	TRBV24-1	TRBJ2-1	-	TGTGCCACCAGTGTGAGACAGGGGAGTTCTTATGAGCAGTTCTTC	CATSVRQGSSYEQFF
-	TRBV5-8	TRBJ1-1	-	TGTGCCAGCAGCTTGTTTTTTAGCCAGAACACTGAAGCTTTCTTT	CASSLFFSQNTEAFF
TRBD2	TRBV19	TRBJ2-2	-	TGTGCCAGTAGTATAACCAGTGGGGGGGCCGGGGAGCTGTTTTTT	CASSITSGGAGELFF
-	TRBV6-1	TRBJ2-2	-	TGTGCCAGCAGTGCCTTAAGGGGGGGGAGCACCGGGGAGCTGTTTTTT	CASSALRGGSTGELFF
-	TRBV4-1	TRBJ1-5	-	TGCGCCAGCAGCCAAGTCCCTCAGGTGGAGGGGCAGCCCCAGCATTTT	CASSQVPQVEGQPQHF
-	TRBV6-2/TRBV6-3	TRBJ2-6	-	TGTGCCAGCAGTTCGGTAAATCGGGGTGCTTTCGCTGGGGCCAACGTCCTGACTTTC	CASSSVNRGAFAGANVLTF
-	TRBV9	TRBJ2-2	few	TGTGCCAGCAGCGTACCCCCGGACAGCACGAACACCGGGGAGCTGTTTTTT	CASSVPPDSTNTGELFF
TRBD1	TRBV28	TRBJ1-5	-	TGTGCCAGCAGTTCCGGGACAGACATAAATCAGCCCCAGCATTTT	CASSSGTDINQPQHF
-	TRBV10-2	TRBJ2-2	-	TGCGCCAGCAGTGACCACCAGGCGAGCGGGGAGCTGTTTTTT	CASSDHQASGELFF
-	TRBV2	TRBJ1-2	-	TGTGCCAGCATAGATTATGGCTACACCTTC	CASIDYGYTF
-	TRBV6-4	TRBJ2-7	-	TGTGCCAGCAGTGAGCTTGGGACTGTAGAGTCCGAGCAGTACTTC	CASSELGTVESEQYF
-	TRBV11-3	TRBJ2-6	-	TGTGCCAGCAGCTTAGATCACAGGGAGTCTGGGGCCAACGTCCTGACTTTC	CASSLDHRESGANVLTF
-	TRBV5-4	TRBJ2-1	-	TGTGCCAGCAGCTTGGAGGTAGGACAGCCCTACAATGAGCAGTTCTTC	CASSLEVGQPYNEQFF